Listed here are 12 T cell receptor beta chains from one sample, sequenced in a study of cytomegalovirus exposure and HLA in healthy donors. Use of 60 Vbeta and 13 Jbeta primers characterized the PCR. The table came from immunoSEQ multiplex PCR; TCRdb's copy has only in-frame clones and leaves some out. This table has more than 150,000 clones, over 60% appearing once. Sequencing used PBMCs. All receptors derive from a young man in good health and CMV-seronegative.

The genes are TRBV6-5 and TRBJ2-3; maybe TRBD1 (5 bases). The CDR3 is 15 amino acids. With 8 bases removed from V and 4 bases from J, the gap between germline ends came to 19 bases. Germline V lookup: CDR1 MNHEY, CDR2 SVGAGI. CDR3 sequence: CASSAVTPGSDTQYF. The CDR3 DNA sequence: TGTGCCAGCTCCGCAGTTACTCCAGGGTCAGATACGCAGTATTTT.

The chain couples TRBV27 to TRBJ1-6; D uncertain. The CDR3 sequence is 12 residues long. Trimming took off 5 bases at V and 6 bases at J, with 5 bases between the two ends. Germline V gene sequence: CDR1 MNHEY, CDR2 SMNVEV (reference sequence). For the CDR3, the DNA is TGTGCCAGCAGTCCTATTAATTCACCCCTCCACTTT. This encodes CASSPINSPLHF.

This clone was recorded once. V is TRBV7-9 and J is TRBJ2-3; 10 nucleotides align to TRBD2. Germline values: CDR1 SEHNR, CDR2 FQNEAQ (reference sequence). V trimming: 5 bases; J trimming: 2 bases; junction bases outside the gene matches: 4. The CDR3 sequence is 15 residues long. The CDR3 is CASSRTSGITDTQYF. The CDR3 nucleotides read TGTGCCAGCAGCAGGACTAGCGGAATCACAGATACGCAGTATTTT. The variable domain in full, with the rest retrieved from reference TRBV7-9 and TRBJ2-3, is DTGVSQNPRHKITKRGQNVTFRCDPISEHNRLYWYRQTLGQGPEFLTYFQNEAQLEKSRLLSDRFSAERPKGSFSTLEIQRTEQGDSAMYLCASSRTSGITDTQYFGPGTRLTVL.

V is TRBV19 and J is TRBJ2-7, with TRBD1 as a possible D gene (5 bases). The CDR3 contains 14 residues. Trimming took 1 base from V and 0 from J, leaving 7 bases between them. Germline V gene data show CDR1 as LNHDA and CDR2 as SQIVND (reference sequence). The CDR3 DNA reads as TGTGCCAGTAGTATAGGCCAGGGCTCCTACGAGCAGTACTTC. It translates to CASSIGQGSYEQYF.

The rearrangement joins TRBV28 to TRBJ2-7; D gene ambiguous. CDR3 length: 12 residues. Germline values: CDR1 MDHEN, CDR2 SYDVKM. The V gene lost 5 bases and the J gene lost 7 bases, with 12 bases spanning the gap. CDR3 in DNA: TGTGCCAGCAGTCCTCCTGGGCAGGAGCAGTACTTC. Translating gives CASSPPGQEQYF.

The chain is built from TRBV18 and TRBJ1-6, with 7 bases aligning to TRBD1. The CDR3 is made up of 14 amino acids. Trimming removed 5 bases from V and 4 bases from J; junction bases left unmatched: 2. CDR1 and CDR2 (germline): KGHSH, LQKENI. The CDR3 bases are TGTGCCAGCTCAAGGGGGCCTTATAATTCACCCCTCCACTTT. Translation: CASSRGPYNSPLHF. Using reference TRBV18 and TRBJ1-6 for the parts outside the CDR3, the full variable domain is NAGVMQNPRHLVRRRGQEARLRCSPMKGHSHVYWYRQLPEEGLKFMVYLQKENIIDESGMPKERFSAEFPKEGPSILRIQQVVRGDSAAYFCASSRGPYNSPLHFGNGTRLTVT.

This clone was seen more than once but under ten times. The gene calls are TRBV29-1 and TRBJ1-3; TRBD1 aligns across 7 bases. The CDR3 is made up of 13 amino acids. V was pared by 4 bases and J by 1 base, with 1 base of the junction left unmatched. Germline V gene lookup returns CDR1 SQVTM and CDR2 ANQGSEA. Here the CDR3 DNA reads TGCAGCGTTGGGGACAGTTCTGGAAACACCATATATTTT. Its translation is CSVGDSSGNTIYF.

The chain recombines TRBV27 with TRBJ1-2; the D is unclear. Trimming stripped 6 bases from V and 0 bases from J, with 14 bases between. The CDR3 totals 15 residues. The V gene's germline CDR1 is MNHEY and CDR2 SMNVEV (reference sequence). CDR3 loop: CASSPRRLANYGYTF. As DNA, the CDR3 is TGTGCCAGCAGCCCCCGGAGGTTGGCTAACTATGGCTACACCTTC.

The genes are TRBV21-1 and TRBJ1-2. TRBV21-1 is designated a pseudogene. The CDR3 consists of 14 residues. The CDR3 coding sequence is TGTGCCAGCACCATTAACCGGGGGACTCCGAGCTACACCTTC. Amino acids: CASTINRGTPSYTF.

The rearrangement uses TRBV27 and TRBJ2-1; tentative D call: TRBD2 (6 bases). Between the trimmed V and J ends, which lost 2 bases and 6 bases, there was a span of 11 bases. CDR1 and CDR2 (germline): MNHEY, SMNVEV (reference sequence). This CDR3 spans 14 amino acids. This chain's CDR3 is CASSLGQGGNEQFF. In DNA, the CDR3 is TGTGCCAGCAGTTTAGGGCAGGGAGGCAATGAGCAGTTCTTC.

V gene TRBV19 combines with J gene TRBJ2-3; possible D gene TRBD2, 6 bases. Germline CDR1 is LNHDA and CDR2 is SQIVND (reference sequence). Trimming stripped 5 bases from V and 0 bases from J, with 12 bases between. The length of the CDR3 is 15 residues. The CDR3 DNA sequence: TGTGCCAGTAGTTCTACCGGGACTAGCACAGATACGCAGTATTTT. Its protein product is CASSSTGTSTDTQYF.

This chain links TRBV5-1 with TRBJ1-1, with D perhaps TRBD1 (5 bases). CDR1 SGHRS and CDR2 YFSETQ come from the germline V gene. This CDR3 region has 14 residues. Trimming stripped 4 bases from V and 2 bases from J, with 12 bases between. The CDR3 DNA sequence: TGCGCCAGCAGCCCCCGACAGCCCAACACTGAAGCTTTCTTT. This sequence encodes CASSPRQPNTEAFF.